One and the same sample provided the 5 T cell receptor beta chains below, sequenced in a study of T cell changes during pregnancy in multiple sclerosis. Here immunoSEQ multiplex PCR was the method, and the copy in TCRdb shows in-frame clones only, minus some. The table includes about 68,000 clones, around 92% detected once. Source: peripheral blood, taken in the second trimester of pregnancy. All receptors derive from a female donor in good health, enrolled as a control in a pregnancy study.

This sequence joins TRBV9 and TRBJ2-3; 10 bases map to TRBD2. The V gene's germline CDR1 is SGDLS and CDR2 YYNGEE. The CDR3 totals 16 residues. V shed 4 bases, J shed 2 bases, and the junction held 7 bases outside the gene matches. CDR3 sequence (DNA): TGTGCCAGCAGCCCAAGGACTAGCGGATACACAGATACGCAGTATTTT. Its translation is CASSPRTSGYTDTQYF.

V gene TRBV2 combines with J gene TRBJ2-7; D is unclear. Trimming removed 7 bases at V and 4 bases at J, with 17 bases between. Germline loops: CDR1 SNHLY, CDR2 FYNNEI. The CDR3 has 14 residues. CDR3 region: CASKSLSSGYEQYF. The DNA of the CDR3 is TGTGCCAGCAAATCCCTCTCTTCGGGTTACGAGCAGTACTTC.

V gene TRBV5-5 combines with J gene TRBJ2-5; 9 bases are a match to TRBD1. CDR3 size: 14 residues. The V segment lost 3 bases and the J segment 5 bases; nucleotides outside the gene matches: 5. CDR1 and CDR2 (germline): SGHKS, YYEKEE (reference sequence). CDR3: CASSSPQGAETQYF. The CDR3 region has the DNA TGTGCCAGCAGCTCGCCACAGGGGGCGGAGACCCAGTACTTC.

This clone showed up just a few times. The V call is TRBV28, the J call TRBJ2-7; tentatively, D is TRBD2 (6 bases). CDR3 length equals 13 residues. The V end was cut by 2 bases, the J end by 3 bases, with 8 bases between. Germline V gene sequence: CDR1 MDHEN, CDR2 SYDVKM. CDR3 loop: CASSLAGSYEQYF. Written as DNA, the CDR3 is TGTGCCAGCAGTTTAGCGGGAAGCTACGAGCAGTACTTC.

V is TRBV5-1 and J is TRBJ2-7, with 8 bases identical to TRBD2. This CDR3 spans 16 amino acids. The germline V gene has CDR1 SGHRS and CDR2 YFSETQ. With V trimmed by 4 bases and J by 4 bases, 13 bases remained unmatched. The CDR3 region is CASSISGTSGGYEQYF. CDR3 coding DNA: TGCGCCAGCAGCATATCCGGGACTAGTGGTGGGTACGAGCAGTACTTC.